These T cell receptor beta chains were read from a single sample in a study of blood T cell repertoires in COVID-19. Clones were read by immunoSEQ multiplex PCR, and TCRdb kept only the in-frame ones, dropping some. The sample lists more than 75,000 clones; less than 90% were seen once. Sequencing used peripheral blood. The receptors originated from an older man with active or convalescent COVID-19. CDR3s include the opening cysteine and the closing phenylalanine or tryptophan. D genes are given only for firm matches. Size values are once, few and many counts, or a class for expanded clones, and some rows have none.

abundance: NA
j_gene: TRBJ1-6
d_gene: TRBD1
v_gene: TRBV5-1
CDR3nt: TGCGCCAGCAGCTTGGGGGGGACAGGGATTTCACCCCTCCACTTT
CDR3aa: CASSLGGTGISPLHF

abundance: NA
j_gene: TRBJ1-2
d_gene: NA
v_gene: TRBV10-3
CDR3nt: TGTGCCACGGAGAACTATGGCTACACCTTC
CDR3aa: CATENYGYTF

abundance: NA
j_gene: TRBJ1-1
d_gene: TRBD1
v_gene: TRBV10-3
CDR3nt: TGTGCCATCAGTACCGACAGGGCATCGAACACTGAAGCTTTCTTT
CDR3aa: CAISTDRASNTEAFF

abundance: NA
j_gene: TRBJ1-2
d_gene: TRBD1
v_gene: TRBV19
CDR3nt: TGTGCCAGTTACGGACAGGGGGGGTATAACTATGGCTACACCTTC
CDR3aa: CASYGQGGYNYGYTF

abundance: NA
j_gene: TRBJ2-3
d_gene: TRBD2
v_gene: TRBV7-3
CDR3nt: TGTGCCAGCAGCTTCGGTCTAGCGGGTACAGATACGCAGTATTTT
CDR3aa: CASSFGLAGTDTQYF

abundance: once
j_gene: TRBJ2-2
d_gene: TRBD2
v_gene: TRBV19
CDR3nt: TGTGCCAGCCTAGGACTAGCCGGTAACACCGGGGAGCTGTTTTTT
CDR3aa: CASLGLAGNTGELFF

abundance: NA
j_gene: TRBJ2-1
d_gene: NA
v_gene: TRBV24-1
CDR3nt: TGTGCCACCAGTGATTTACATAAGGGGGATGGCTCCTACAATGAGCAGTTCTTC
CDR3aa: CATSDLHKGDGSYNEQFF

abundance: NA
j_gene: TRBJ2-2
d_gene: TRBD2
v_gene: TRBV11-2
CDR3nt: TGTGCCAGCAGCAGACTAGCGGGAGATCTCGGGGAGCTGTTTTTT
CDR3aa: CASSRLAGDLGELFF

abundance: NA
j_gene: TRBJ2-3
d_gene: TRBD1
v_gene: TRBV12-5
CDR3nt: TGTGCTAGTGGTCCCGGACAGGGTCGAGATACGCAGTATTTT
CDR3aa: CASGPGQGRDTQYF

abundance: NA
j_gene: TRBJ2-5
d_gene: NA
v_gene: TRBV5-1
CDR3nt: TGCGCCAGCACCTTAATTCCAGGAGAGACCCAGTACTTC
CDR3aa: CASTLIPGETQYF

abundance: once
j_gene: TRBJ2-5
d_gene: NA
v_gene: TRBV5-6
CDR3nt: TGTGCCAGCAGCCAATTTGGACAGTACCAAGAGACCCAGTACTTC
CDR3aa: CASSQFGQYQETQYF

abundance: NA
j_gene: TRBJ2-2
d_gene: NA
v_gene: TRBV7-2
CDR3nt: TGTGCCAGCAGCTTAGGCTTTGATAGCGCAGACACCGGGGAGCTGTTTTTT
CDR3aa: CASSLGFDSADTGELFF

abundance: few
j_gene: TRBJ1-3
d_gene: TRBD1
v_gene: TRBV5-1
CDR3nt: TGCGCCAGCAGCTTGGCCGGAGGACAGGGTGGAAACACCATATATTTT
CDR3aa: CASSLAGGQGGNTIYF

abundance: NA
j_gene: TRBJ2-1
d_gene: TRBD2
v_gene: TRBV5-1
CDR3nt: TGCGCCAGCAGCTTGTCGGCGGGAGGGCGGGATGAGCAGTTCTTC
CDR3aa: CASSLSAGGRDEQFF

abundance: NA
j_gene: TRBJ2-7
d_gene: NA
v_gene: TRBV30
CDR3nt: TGTGCCTGGAGTGTACAGCTTACCTACGAGCAGTACTTC
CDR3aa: CAWSVQLTYEQYF

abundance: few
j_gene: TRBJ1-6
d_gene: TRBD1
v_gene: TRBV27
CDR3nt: TGTGCCAGCAGTTCAGACAGGGAGAATTCACCCCTCCACTTT
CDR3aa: CASSSDRENSPLHF

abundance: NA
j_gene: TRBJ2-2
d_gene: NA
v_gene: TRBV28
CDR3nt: TGTGCCAGCAGTTTATTCAGGCAAGGCACCGGGGAGCTGTTTTTT
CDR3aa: CASSLFRQGTGELFF

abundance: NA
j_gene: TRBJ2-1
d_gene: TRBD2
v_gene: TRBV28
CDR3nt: TGTGCCAGCATCGGACTAGCGGGTAGCTCCTACAATGAGCAGTTCTTC
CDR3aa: CASIGLAGSSYNEQFF

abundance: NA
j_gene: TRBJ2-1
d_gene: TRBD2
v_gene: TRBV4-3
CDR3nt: TGCGCCAGCAGCCAGGGACTAGCGGGAGGGCCAGTCAGTTGGTTCTTC
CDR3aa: CASSQGLAGGPVSWFF

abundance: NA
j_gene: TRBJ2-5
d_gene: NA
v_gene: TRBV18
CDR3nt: TGTGCCAGCTCCCCGCGGGGGCCGGAGACCCAGTACTTC
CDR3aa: CASSPRGPETQYF

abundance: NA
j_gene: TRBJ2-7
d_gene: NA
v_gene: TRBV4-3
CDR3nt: TGCGCCAGCAGCCAAGACTGGACAGGAGGGGTCCCAGGGCGCTACGAGCAGTACTTC
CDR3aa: CASSQDWTGGVPGRYEQYF

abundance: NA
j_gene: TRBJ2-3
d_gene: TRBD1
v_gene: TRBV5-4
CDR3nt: TGTGCCAGCAGCAGCCCATCACAGGGGGCGCCCACAGATACGCAGTATTTT
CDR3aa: CASSSPSQGAPTDTQYF

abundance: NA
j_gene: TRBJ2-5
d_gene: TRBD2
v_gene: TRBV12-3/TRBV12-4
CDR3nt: TGTGCCAGCAGTTTAAGCGGGGTGACCCAGTACTTC
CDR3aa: CASSLSGVTQYF

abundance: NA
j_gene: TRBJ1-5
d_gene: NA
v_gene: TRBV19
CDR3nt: TGTGCCAGTAGTTCTATAGTTCGGGGGGGGCAGCCCCAGCATTTT
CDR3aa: CASSSIVRGGQPQHF

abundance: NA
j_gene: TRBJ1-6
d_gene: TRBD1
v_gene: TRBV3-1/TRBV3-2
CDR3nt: TGTGCCAGCAGCCGGACAGGGCCAGATTCACCCCTCCACTTT
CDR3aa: CASSRTGPDSPLHF